The 19 T cell receptor beta chains listed next were all sequenced from one sample in a study of T-cell reconstitution after alpha-beta-depleted transplantation in children. A library of TCRbeta sequences, prepared with unique molecular identifiers, was generated. Via MiXCR, TCRdb re-called the PCR reads, giving one row per CDR3 protein. The table lists 550,000 to 600,000 distinct CDR3 sequences, approximately 22% of them singletons. Sequenced material: PBMCs, mostly from graft donor cells, taken 360 days after TCRalphabeta/CD19-depleted stem cell transplant. Receptors originate from a boy in the first two years of life who had a stem cell transplant for acute myeloid leukemia, so the T cells may come from the graft donor.

V usage is TRBV29-1 and J usage is TRBJ1-1; D unclear. Deletions cut 7 bases from V and 0 bases from J, with 12 bases between. This CDR3 contains 13 residues. CDR1 is SQVTM, CDR2 ANQGSEA, per germline. The CDR3 spells CSGKTELNTEAFF. CDR3 nucleotide sequence: TGCAGCGGGAAGACGGAATTGAACACTGAAGCTTTCTTT. The full variable domain, in which reference TRBV29-1 and TRBJ1-1 provide the parts outside the CDR3, is SAVISQKPSRDICQRGTSLTIQCQVDSQVTMMFWYRQQPGQSLTLIATANQGSEATYESGFVIDKFPISRPNLTFSTLTVSNMSPEDSSIYLCSGKTELNTEAFFGQGTRLTVV.

The chain couples TRBV6-5 to TRBJ2-2, with TRBD2 identical over 8 bases. Trimming at V came to 4 bases and at J to 6 bases, leaving 4 bases not matched to a gene. The CDR3 runs 14 residues. The germline V gene encodes CDR1 MNHEY and CDR2 SVGAGI. For the CDR3, the DNA is TGTGCCAGCAGTTGGGTCGGGGGGGCCGGGGAGCTGTTTTTT. Translation: CASSWVGGAGELFF.

In this sample, this clonotype turned up many times. CDR3 loop: CASSLGGQPQETQYF. Written as DNA, the CDR3 is TGCGCCAGCAGCTTGGGGGGACAGCCCCAAGAGACCCAGTACTTC. This sequence joins TRBV5-1 and TRBJ2-5; 7 positions agree with TRBD1. CDR1 and CDR2 (germline): SGHRS, YFSETQ. The CDR3 consists of 15 residues. Trimming took 0 bases from V and 1 from J; bases not matched to a gene: 3.

The rearrangement joins TRBV28 to TRBJ2-7; maybe TRBD1 (6 bases). The CDR3 runs to 14 residues. Per the germline V gene, CDR1 is MDHEN and CDR2 is SYDVKM. V was trimmed by 4 bases and J by 2 bases, leaving 12 bases between them. CDR3 loop: CASSSPGVPYEQYV. In DNA form, the CDR3 reads TGTGCCAGCAGTTCTCCAGGGGTCCCCTACGAGCAGTACGTC.

The J gene is TRBJ2-2, the V gene TRBV12-3 or TRBV12-4; tentatively, D is TRBD1 (5 bases). V shed 6 bases and J shed 0 bases, with 11 bases lying between them. The CDR3 runs to 15 residues. The CDR3 loop is CASSPGFANTGELFF. CDR3 in DNA: TGTGCCAGCAGCCCAGGGTTCGCGAACACCGGGGAGCTGTTTTTT.

A note on this clonotype: The junction departs from germline at one end; a sequencing error may be responsible. This chain uses TRBV12-3 or TRBV12-4 with TRBJ2-7, with D tentatively TRBD2 (5 bases). The CDR3 has 15 residues. CDR3 in amino acids: CASSPLLGLPYGQYF. The CDR3 DNA is TGTGCCAGCAGTCCCCTACTAGGACTCCCCTACGGGCAGTACTTC.

This chain links TRBV2 with TRBJ2-2; 8 bases match TRBD1. The CDR3 length is 14 residues. CDR1 is SNHLY and CDR2 is FYNNEI in the germline V gene. The junction had 6 bases not matched to a gene; V was cut back by 8 bases and J by 4 bases. The CDR3, as DNA: TGTGCCAGCCAACCAGACAGGGGCACCGGGGAGCTGTTTTTT. It specifies CASQPDRGTGELFF.

The rearrangement uses TRBV6-5 and TRBJ1-1; D remains ambiguous. The CDR3 is made up of 16 amino acids. Germline lookup yields CDR1 MNHEY and CDR2 SVGAGI. V lost 2 bases, J lost 1 base, and 14 bases lay in between. CDR3 sequence: CASSYVAADRNTEAFF. The CDR3 DNA follows: TGTGCCAGCAGTTACGTGGCGGCAGATAGGAACACTGAAGCTTTCTTT.

This chain connects TRBV12-3 or TRBV12-4 to TRBJ1-1; D unclear. The CDR3 runs 12 residues. V was trimmed by 6 bases and J by 11 bases, leaving 16 bases between them. The CDR3 loop reads CASSLLPRRAFF. In DNA, the CDR3 is TGTGCCAGCAGCCTCTTACCCAGGAGGGCTTTCTTT.

This clonotype was detected many times. The gene calls are TRBV12-3 or TRBV12-4 and TRBJ2-7; D might be TRBD2 (6 bases). Trimming pared 5 bases from V and 2 bases from J, leaving 13 bases between. The CDR3 sequence is 14 residues long. The CDR3 DNA reads TGTGCCAGCAGTCTGGGAGGTGGTACCTACGAGCAGTACGTC. Protein product: CASSLGGGTYEQYV.

The chain is built from TRBV21-1 and TRBJ2-7; no check of the table's D call, TRBD1, against the DNA was made. TRBV21-1 is a known pseudogene. The CDR3 contains 13 residues. The CDR3 sequence: CASTCEGAYEQYV. The CDR3 DNA reads TGTGCCAGCACCTGTGAGGGCGCCTACGAGCAGTACGTC.

This clonotype was seen at least ten times. This sequence joins TRBV29-1 and TRBJ2-6; D is ambiguous. Germline V gene sequence: CDR1 SQVTM, CDR2 ANQGSEA. V gave up 4 bases and J gave up 0 bases, with 7 bases separating them. This CDR3 is 14 amino acids long. The CDR3 region is CSVGGYSGANVLTF. CDR3 coding DNA: TGCAGCGTTGGTGGGTACTCTGGGGCCAACGTCCTGACTTTC.

This chain joins TRBV5-6 and TRBJ2-2; maybe TRBD2 (5 bases). CDR3 size: 16 residues. V was shortened by 2 bases and J by 5 bases, with 16 bases between the two germline ends. CDR1 is SGHDT, CDR2 YYEEEE, per germline. The DNA for the CDR3 is TGTGCCAGCAGCTTTCCAGCCGGGATAGTGACCGGGGAGCTGTTTTTT. Protein product: CASSFPAGIVTGELFF.

There are many counts of this clonotype. V is TRBV29-1 and J is TRBJ2-7, with unresolved D. Trimming took 4 bases from V and 3 from J, leaving 7 bases between them. The germline V gene has CDR1 SQVTM and CDR2 ANQGSEA. CDR3 length equals 11 residues. The CDR3 sequence: CSVVSGYEQYV. The DNA for the CDR3 is TGCAGCGTTGTATCGGGCTACGAGCAGTACGTC.

The chain employs TRBV7-2 and TRBJ2-3; a weak D match, TRBD1 (5 bases). The length of the CDR3 is 14 residues. Trimming removed 5 bases at V and 5 bases at J, with 14 bases between. Germline-derived CDR1 and CDR2 are SGHTA and FQGNSA. In DNA form, the CDR3 reads TGTGCCAGCAGCCCCCCGTCCCAGGGAGATACGCAGTATTTT. Translating gives CASSPPSQGDTQYF.

The rearrangement links TRBV10-3 to TRBJ2-3; possible D gene TRBD2, 7 bases. In germline, CDR1 is ENHRY, CDR2 SYGVKD. CDR3 length: 20 residues. V shed 2 bases and J shed 0 bases, with 24 bases lying between them. The CDR3 sequence is CAISEPEPGGGQGSTDTQYF. The CDR3 coding sequence is TGTGCCATCAGTGAGCCGGAACCGGGAGGCGGTCAGGGGAGCACAGATACGCAGTATTTT.

There are a few counts of this clonotype. The rearrangement joins TRBV5-5 to TRBJ2-1; 8 positions match TRBD2. The CDR3 covers 17 residues. The V and J ends lost 3 bases and 4 bases, in that order; junction bases with no gene match: 12. CDR1 and CDR2 from the germline V gene are SGHKS and YYEKEE (reference sequence). The CDR3 region is CASSSLGWVAGYNEQFF. CDR3 DNA: TGTGCCAGCAGCTCCCTAGGCTGGGTAGCGGGGTACAATGAGCAGTTCTTC.

This clonotype showed up just a few times. The CDR3 bases are TGTGCCAGCAGCTTAGCGAAAGGGGGCAGGAACACTGAAGCTTTCTTT. Its protein is CASSLAKGGRNTEAFF. This chain uses TRBV7-2 with TRBJ1-1; TRBD1 matches 7 bases. Germline V gene sequence: CDR1 SGHTA, CDR2 FQGNSA. This CDR3 comprises 16 residues. Losses at the gene ends were 0 bases for V and 1 base for J; bases not matched to a gene: 5.

This clonotype was counted between two and nine times. The chain employs TRBV6-1 and TRBJ2-7; D possibly corresponds to TRBD1 (5 bases). The CDR3 is made up of 15 amino acids. V lost 7 bases and J 2 bases, leaving 18 bases between the germline ends. Germline loops: CDR1 MNHNS, CDR2 SASEGT. CDR3 loop: CASTALRGTTYEQYF. CDR3 DNA: TGTGCCAGCACTGCTCTAAGGGGTACCACCTACGAGCAGTACTTC.